There are many counts of the clone carrying this TCR beta chain. The target antigen is unknown. The data belong to a study of blood T cells in healthy people across ages. Findings and limits, study-wide: Relative to aged donors, long-lived donors carried more naive CD4+ cells and displayed higher diversity.

CDR1 MNHEY and CDR2 SVGAGI come from the germline V gene. With 6 bases removed from V and 0 bases from J, the gap between germline ends came to 11 bases. The CDR3 contains 15 residues. The authors ran a second PCR of about 6 to 11 cycles using a sample-barcoded 5' primer and a J-beta primer mix. TCRdb itself ran the 5' RACE reads through MiXCR, one entry per CDR3 protein. The table shows over a million distinct CDR3 sequences, with roughly a quarter occurring only once. This same sample was also taken into another study, of T cells of mothers and their children.

The sequenced material came from blood. The chain uses TRBV6-5 and TRBJ2-2, with D tentatively TRBD2 (6 bases). This sequence was found in a girl aged 2 to 9 in good health. The DNA for the CDR3 is TGTGCCAGCAGCCCGGGACTGACGAACACCGGGGAGCTGTTTTTT. It translates to CASSPGLTNTGELFF.